The T cell receptor (beta chain) under discussion was sequenced for a study of PD-1 blockade in mismatch repair-deficient tumors. Study-wide background: Patients had around twelve mismatch repair-deficient cancer types, all previously treated and progressing.

Three pembrolizumab responders had their TCRs sequenced. Whole-study results and caveats: After pembrolizumab, tumor-resident clones rose rapidly, then generally contracted before radiologic responses.

Note on this clone: Its antigen is not known.

V lost 5 bases to trimming and J lost 2 bases, with 14 bases between them. This CDR3 spans 14 amino acids. Germline values: CDR1 SGHDT, CDR2 YYEEEE. The assay was immunoSEQ multiplex PCR, and TCRdb's table has in-frame clones only and misses some. The data hold around 110,000 clones, with around three quarters observed a single time. The V gene is TRBV5-6, the J gene TRBJ2-7, with D tentatively TRBD1 (6 bases). The input for sequencing was peripheral blood, taken around 60 weeks after starting pembrolizumab. This clonotype originated in an adult with mismatch repair-deficient cancer. The CDR3 loop reads CASRPAPGAYEQYF. CDR3 in DNA: TGTGCCAGCAGGCCTGCTCCAGGGGCCTACGAGCAGTACTTC. Supplemented by reference TRBV5-6 and TRBJ2-7, the full variable domain reads DAGVTQSPTHLIKTRGQQVTLRCSPKSGHDTVSWYQQALGQGPQFIFQYYEEEERQRGNFPDRFSGHQFPNYSSELNVNALLLGDSALYLCASRPAPGAYEQYFGPGTRLTVT.